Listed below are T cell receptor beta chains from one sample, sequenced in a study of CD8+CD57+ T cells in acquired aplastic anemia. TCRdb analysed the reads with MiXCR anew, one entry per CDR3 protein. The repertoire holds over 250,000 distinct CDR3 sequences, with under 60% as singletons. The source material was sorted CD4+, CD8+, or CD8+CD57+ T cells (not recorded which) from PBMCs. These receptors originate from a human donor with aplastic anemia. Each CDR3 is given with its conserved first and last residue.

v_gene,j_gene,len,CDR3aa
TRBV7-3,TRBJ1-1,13,CASSPTGNAEAFF
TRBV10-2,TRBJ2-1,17,CASSEWGGGRSYNEQFF
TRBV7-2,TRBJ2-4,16,CASRSGPAGAKNIQYF
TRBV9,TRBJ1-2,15,CASSVGNLPSPGYTF
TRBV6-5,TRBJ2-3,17,CASSYSVLRGGTDTQYF
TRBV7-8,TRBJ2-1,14,CASSFGGSYNEQFF
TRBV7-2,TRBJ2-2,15,CASSQSGSGAGELFF
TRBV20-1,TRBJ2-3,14,CSALTGRSTDTQYF
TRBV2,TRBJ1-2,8,CASNGYTF
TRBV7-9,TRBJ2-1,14,CASSYGRSGNEQFF
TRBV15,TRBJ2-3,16,CATSRDPGGRADTQYF
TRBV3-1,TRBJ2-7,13,CAGSRDSSYEQYF
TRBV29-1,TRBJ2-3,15,CSVARTADSTDTQYF
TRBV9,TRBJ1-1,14,CASSVLGTVQEAFF
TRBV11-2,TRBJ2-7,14,CASSPSGERGEQYF
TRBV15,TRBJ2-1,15,CATSSSGLGGNEQFF
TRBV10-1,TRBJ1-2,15,CASSEDSGGRGGYTF
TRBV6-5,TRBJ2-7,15,CASSYAGTEPYEQYF
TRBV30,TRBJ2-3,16,CAWSVASGRFTDTQYF
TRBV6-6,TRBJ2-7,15,CASSPTSGGRYEQYF
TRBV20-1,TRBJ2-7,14,CSARDPGITYEQYF
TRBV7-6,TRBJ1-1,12,CASSLGPSEAFF
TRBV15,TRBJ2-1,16,CATSSSGTSGYNEQFF
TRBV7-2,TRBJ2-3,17,CASSLWASGGAGDTQYF
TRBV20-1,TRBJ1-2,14,CSARVPGGDYGYTF
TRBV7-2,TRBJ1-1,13,CASSLVAGAEAFF
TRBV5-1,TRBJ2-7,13,CASSPSAPEEQYF
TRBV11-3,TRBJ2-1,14,CASSLDLDYHEQFF
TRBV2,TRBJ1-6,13,CASRGTYNSPLHF
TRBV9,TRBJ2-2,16,CASSVRLAGVTGELFF
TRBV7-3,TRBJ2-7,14,CASSIRDSSYEQYF
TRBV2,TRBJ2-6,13,CASSDWGTAIEAF
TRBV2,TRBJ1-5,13,CASMKGQGQPQHF
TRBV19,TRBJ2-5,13,CASSIDYQETQYF
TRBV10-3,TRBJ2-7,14,CAIQRTSGTYEQYF
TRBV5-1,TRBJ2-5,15,CASSPRLAGGETQYF
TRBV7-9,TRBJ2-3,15,CASSPDSGGPDTQYF